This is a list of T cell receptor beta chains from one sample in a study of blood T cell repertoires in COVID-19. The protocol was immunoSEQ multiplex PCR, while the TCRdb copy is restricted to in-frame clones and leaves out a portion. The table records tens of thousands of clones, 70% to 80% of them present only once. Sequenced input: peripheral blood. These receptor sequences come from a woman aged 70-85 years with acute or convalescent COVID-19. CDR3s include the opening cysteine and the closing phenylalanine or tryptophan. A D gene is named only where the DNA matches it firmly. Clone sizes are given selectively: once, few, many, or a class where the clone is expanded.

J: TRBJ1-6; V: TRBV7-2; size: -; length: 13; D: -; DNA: TGTGCCAGCAGCTTAGACTTTGAGTCACCCCTCCACTTT; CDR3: CASSLDFESPLHF
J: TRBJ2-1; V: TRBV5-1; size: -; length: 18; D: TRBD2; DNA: TGCGCCAGCAGCTTGTTCAGCGGGAGAACAAGCTCCTACAATGAGCAGTTCTTC; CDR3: CASSLFSGRTSSYNEQFF
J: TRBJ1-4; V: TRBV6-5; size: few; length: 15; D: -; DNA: TGTGCCAGCACGGAAGTACAGGATCTCGGAGAAAAACTGTTTTTT; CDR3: CASTEVQDLGEKLFF
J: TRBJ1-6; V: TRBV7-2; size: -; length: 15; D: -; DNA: TGTGCCAGCAGCTTAGCGATCCGCGGCAGCTCACCCCTCCACTTT; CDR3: CASSLAIRGSSPLHF
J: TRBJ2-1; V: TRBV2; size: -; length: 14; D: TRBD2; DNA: TGTGCCAGCAAAGGTGGGACTAGCGGCAATGAGCAGTTCTTC; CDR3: CASKGGTSGNEQFF
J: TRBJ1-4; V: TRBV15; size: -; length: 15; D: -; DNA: TGTGCCACCAGCAGAGACCCGGGGAACGATGAAAAACTGTTTTTT; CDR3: CATSRDPGNDEKLFF
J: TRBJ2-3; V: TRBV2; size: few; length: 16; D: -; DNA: TGTGCCAGCAGCGGAGGGTCAGGGCCTAGCACAGATACGCAGTATTTT; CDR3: CASSGGSGPSTDTQYF
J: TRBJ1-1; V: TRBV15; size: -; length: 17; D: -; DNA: TGTGCCACCACTACGGGAGGGACAACCTATCGGAACACTGAAGCTTTCTTT; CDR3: CATTTGGTTYRNTEAFF
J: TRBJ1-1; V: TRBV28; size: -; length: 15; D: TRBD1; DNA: TGTGCCAGCAGTATACTGGGACAGATGAACACTGAAGCTTTCTTT; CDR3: CASSILGQMNTEAFF
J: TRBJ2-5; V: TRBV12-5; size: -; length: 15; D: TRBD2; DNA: TGTGCTAGTGGTTTGACCATCGGGAGGACAGAGACCCAGTACTTC; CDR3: CASGLTIGRTETQYF
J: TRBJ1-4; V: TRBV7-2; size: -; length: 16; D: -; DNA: TGTGCCAGCAGAGCTGGGGCCTCCGGGACTAATGAAAAACTGTTTTTT; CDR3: CASRAGASGTNEKLFF
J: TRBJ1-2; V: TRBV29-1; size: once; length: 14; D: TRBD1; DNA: TGCAGCGTTGAACCGGGACAGGGGATTATTGGCTACACCTTC; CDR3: CSVEPGQGIIGYTF
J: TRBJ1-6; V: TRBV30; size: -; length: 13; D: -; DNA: TGTGCCTGGATCCAACAGAATAATTCACCCCTCCACTTT; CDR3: CAWIQQNNSPLHF
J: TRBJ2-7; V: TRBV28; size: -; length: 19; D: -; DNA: TGTGCCAGCAGTTTTAGGAGGGGGGGACCTCCTGTCCCCAGCTCCGAGCAGTACTTC; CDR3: CASSFRRGGPPVPSSEQYF
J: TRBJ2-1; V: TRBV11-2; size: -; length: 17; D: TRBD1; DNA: TGTGCCAGCAGCACACCAGATGCCGCGAACAGGGGTGATGAGCAGTTCTTC; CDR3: CASSTPDAANRGDEQFF
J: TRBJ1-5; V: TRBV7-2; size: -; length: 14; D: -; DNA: TGTGCCAGCAGCTTAGGACAGAATTATCAGCCCCAGCATTTT; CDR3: CASSLGQNYQPQHF
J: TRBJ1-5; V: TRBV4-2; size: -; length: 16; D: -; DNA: TGTGCCAGCAGCCAAGATTTCGGGGGATCGAGTCAGCCCCAGCATTTT; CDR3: CASSQDFGGSSQPQHF
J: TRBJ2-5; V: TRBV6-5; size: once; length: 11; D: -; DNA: TGTGCCAGCAGGCGTCAAGAGACCCAGTACTTC; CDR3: CASRRQETQYF
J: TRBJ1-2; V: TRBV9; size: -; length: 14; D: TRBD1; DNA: TGTGCCAGCAGCCCCATGACAGGGCCCTATGGCTACACCTTC; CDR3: CASSPMTGPYGYTF
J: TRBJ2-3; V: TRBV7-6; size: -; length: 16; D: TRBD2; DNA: TGTGCCAGCAGCTTATCTAGCGGGGGGGCTGTTAGTACGCAGTATTTT; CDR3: CASSLSSGGAVSTQYF
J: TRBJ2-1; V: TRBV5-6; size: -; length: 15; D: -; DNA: TGTGCCAGCAGTACCGGGGGTAGCTCCTACAATGAGCAGTTCTTC; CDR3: CASSTGGSSYNEQFF
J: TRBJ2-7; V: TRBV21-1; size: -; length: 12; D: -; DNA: TGTGCCAGCAGAGGGGTATCCTACGAGCAGTACTTC; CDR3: CASRGVSYEQYF
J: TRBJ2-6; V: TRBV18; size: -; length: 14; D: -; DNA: TGTGCCAGCTCACCTACTCTGGGGGCCAACGTCCTGACTTTC; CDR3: CASSPTLGANVLTF
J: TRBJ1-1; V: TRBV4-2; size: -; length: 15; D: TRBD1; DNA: TGTGCCAGCAGGTTCCGACAGGGGGCCGACACTGAAGCTTTCTTT; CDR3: CASRFRQGADTEAFF
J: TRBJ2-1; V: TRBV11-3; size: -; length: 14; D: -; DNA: TGTGCCAGCAGCTTAGGGGGACTGGAAAATGAGCAGTTCTTC; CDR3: CASSLGGLENEQFF
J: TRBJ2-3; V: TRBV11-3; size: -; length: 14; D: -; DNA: TGTGCCAGCAGCTTAGGCGGCCCGACGGATACGCAGTATTTT; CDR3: CASSLGGPTDTQYF
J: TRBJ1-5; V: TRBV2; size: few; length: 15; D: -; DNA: TGTGCCAGCAGCCGTTCTGTCGGGTCGGGTCAGCCCCAGCATTTT; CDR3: CASSRSVGSGQPQHF
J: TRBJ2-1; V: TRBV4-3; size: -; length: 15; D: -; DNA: TGCGCCAGCAGCCAAGGAAGCCTCAAGGGGGGGCCGCAGTTCTTC; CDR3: CASSQGSLKGGPQFF
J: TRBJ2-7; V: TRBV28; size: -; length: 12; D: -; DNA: TGTGCCAGCAGTTGGAGCTCCTACGAGCAGTACTTC; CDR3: CASSWSSYEQYF
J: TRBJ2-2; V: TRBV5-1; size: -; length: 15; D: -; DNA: TGCGCCAGCAGCTTGTACGCAACTCCCTCCGGGGAGCTGTTTTTT; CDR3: CASSLYATPSGELFF
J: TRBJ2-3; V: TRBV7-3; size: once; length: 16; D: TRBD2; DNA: TGTGCCAGCAGCCGATGGACTAGCGGGGGACCAGATACGCAGTATTTT; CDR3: CASSRWTSGGPDTQYF
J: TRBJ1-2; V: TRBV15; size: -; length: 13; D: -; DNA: TGTGCCACCAGCGCCGGGACAAATTATGGCTACACCTTC; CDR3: CATSAGTNYGYTF
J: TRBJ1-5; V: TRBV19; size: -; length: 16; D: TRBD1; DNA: TGTGCCAGTAGGCCCATGACAGGGGGGTCCGATCAGCCCCAGCATTTT; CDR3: CASRPMTGGSDQPQHF
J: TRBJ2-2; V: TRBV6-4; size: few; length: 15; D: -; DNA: TGTGCCAGCAGGCACTCCCCGGGGGACACCGGGGAGCTGTTTTTT; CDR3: CASRHSPGDTGELFF
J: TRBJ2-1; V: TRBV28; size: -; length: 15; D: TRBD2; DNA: TGTGCCAGCAGTTTATTCGGGACTAGCCCCAATGAGCAGTTCTTC; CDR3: CASSLFGTSPNEQFF
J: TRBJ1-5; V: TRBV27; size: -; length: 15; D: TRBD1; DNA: TGTGCCAGCACCCCGGGACAGGGGGCACATCAGCCCCAGCATTTT; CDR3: CASTPGQGAHQPQHF
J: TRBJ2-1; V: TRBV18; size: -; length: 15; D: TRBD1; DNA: TGTGCCAGCTCACCCCCGGACAGGGGATCTAGTGAGCAGTTCTTC; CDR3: CASSPPDRGSSEQFF
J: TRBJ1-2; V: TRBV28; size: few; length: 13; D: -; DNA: TGTGCCAGCAGAAACAGGGTTGTCTATGGCTACACCTTC; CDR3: CASRNRVVYGYTF
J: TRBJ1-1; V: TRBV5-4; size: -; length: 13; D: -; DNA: TGTGCCAGCAGCCGAGGAGGGGAGGCGGAAGCTTTCTTT; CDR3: CASSRGGEAEAFF
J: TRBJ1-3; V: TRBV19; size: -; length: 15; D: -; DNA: TGTGCCAGTATTTTGAGGGCCAACTCTGGAAACACCATATATTTT; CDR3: CASILRANSGNTIYF
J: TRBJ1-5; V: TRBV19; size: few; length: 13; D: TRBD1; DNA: TGTGCCAGTACAGGACAGGACAATCAGCCCCAGCATTTT; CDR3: CASTGQDNQPQHF
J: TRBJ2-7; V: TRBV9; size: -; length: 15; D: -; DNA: TGTGCCAGCAGCGTAGGTGGTGGGGGCCTCAACGAGCAGTACTTC; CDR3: CASSVGGGGLNEQYF
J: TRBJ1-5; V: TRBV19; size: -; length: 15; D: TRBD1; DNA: TGTGCCAGTAGTGCCCCAGGGGGCCGGGGTCAGCCCCAGCATTTT; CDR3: CASSAPGGRGQPQHF
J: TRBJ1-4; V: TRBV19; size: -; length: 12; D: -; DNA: TGTGCCAGTGGGCAGGTTAATGAAAAACTGTTTTTT; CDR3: CASGQVNEKLFF
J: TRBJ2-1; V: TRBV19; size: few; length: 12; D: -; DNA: TGTGCCAGTAGTATTAAGCATGATGAGCAGTTCTTC; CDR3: CASSIKHDEQFF